This record covers a single T cell receptor beta chain. Antigen: not known. Making TCR cDNA involved 5'RACE template switching, which added UMIs and a universal primer site. In TCRdb, the 5' RACE reads were re-called with MiXCR into one record per CDR3 protein. The table lists some 250,000 distinct CDR3 sequences, 6.9% of them singletons, with about 0.9% in the top ten. Germline CDR1 reads DFQATT; CDR2 reads SNEGSKA (reference sequence). V lost 0 bases to trimming and J lost 0 bases; unmatched junction nucleotides: 5. The CDR3 loop spans 16 amino acids. The sample comes from a study of T cells after yellow fever vaccination. Study conclusions and caveats: Booster sampling recovered most clones from primary vaccination (under 98% CD4, around 88% CD8).

This clonotype was obtained from a man aged 25-40 years who received the YFV17D yellow fever vaccine. This material consisted of CD4+ T cells sorted from PBMCs, taken 15 days after the yellow fever booster vaccination. The J gene is TRBJ2-1, the V gene TRBV20-1; 7 nucleotides align to TRBD2. DNA of the CDR3: TGCAGTGCTAGAGATCTGGCGGGAGCCTCCTACAATGAGCAGTTCTTC. This codes for CSARDLAGASYNEQFF.